The T cell receptor (beta chain) described here comes from a study of neurological immune-mediated disorders. Findings of the study overall: The study found no CDR3 amino acid sequences shared by expanded clones across subjects, suggesting private repertoires in all groups.

Germline CDR1 MNHEY, CDR2 SVGAGI. The V and J ends lost 6 bases and 13 bases, in that order; junction bases with no gene match: 14. The CDR3 contains 15 residues. This clonotype was seen a handful of times. Its target is unknown. Time point specified: longitudinal time-point 3. Unsorted libraries were prepared from 2 million PBMCs held at -80 C. TCRdb used MiXCR to reprocess the 5' RACE reads, holding one entry per CDR3 protein. The table has approximately 47,000 distinct CDR3 sequences, about 14% seen once. This receptor was obtained from a young man in good health. The V and J genes are TRBV6-5 and TRBJ2-1; the match to TRBD2 covers 11 bases. Material: PBMCs. CDR3 nucleotide sequence: TGTGCCAGCAGGGACTCCGGGACTAGCGGAGGGAATCAGTTCTTC. Translated: CASRDSGTSGGNQFF.